This T cell receptor beta chain was sequenced for a study of CD8 T cells in Susac syndrome. In Susac syndrome patients, recently defined diagnostic criteria for definite or probable disease were met. Germline V gives CDR1 SQVTM, CDR2 ANQGSEA. The CDR3 spans 13 residues. An amount of RNA that ranged from roughly 0.45 to 1 ug was reverse transcribed with random hexamers. Each CDR3 protein gets one entry after TCRdb re-called the immunoSEQ multiplex PCR reads with MiXCR. The sample contains under 200,000 distinct CDR3 sequences, around 96% of which appear only once. This rearrangement joins TRBV29-1 to TRBJ2-2; maybe TRBD2 (6 bases). The TCR comes from a human donor with Susac syndrome. Sample: CD4+ T cells from PBMCs. CDR3 protein: CTCRSGSTGELFF. DNA of the CDR3: TGCACCTGCAGAAGCGGGTCGACCGGGGAGCTGTTTTTT.